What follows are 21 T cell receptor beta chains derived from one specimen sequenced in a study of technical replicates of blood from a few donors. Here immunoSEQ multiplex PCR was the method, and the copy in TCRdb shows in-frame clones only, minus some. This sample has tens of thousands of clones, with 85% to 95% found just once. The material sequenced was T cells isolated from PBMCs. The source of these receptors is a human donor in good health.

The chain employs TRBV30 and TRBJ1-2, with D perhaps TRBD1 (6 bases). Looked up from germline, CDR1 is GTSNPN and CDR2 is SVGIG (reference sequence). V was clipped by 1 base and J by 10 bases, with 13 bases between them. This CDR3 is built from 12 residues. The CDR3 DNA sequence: TGTGCCTGGAGTGAGGCAGGGGAATCCTACACCTTC. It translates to CAWSEAGESYTF.

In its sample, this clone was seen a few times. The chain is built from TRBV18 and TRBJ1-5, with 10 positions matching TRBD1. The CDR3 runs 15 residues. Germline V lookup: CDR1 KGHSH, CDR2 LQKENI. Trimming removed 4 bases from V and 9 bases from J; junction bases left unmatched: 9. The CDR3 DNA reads TGTGCCAGCTCACGATACGGGACAGGGGAATGGCCCCAGCATTTT. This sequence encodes CASSRYGTGEWPQHF.

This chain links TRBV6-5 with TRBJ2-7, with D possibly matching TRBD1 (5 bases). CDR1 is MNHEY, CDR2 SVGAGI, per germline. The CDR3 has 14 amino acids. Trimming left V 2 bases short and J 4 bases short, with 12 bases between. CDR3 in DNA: TGTGCCAGCAGTTACCGGCCCGGACAATACGAGCAGTACTTC. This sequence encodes CASSYRPGQYEQYF.

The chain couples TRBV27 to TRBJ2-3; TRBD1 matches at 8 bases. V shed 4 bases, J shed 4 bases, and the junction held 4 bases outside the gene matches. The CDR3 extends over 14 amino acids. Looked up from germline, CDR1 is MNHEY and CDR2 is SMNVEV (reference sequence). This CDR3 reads CASSWGQASDTQYF. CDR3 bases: TGTGCCAGCAGTTGGGGACAGGCCTCAGATACGCAGTATTTT.

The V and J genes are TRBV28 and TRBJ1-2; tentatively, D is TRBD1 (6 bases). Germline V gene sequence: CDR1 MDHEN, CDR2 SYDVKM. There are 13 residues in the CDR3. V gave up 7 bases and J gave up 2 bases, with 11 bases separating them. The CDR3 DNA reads TGTGCCAGCACAGGGACACCCAACTATGGCTACACCTTC. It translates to CASTGTPNYGYTF.

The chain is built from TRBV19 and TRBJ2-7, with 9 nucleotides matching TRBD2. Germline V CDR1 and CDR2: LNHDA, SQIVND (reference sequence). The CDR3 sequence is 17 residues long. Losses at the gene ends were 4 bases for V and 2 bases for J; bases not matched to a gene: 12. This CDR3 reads CASSTAAGGRPTYEQYF. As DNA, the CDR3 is TGTGCCAGTAGTACTGCTGCGGGGGGGCGACCCACCTACGAGCAGTACTTC. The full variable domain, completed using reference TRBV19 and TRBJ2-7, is DGGITQSPKYLFRKEGQNVTLSCEQNLNHDAMYWYRQDPGQGLRLIYYSQIVNDFQKGDIAEGYSVSREKKESFPLTVTSAQKNPTAFYLCASSTAAGGRPTYEQYFGPGTRLTVT.

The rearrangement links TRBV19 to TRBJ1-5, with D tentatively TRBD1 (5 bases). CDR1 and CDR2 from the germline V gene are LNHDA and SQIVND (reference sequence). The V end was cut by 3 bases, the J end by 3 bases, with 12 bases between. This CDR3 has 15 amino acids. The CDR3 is CASSIGEGLNQPQHF. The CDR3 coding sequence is TGTGCCAGTAGTATTGGGGAGGGACTCAATCAGCCCCAGCATTTT.

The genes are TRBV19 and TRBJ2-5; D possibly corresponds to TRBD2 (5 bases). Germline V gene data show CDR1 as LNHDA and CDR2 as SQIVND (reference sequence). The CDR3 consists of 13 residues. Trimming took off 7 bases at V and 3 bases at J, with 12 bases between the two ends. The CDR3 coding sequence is TGTGCCAGTAAAAAGGGAGAGAAAGAGACCCAGTACTTC. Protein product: CASKKGEKETQYF.

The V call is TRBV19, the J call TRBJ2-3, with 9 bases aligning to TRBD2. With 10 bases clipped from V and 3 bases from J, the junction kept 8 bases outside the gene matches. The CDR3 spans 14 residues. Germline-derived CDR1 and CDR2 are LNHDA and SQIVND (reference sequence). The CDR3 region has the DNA TGTGCCACCAGGCCGGGACTAGCTACAGATACGCAGTATTTT. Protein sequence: CATRPGLATDTQYF. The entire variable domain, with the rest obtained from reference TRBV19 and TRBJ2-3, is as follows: DGGITQSPKYLFRKEGQNVTLSCEQNLNHDAMYWYRQDPGQGLRLIYYSQIVNDFQKGDIAEGYSVSREKKESFPLTVTSAQKNPTAFYLCATRPGLATDTQYFGPGTRLTVL.

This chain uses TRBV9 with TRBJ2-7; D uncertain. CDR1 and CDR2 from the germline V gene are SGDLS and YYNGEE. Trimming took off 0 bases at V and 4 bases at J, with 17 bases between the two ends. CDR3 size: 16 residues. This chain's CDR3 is CASSVGGQALSYEQYF. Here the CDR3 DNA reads TGTGCCAGCAGCGTAGGTGGGCAGGCCCTATCGTACGAGCAGTACTTC. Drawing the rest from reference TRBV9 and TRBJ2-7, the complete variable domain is DSGVTQTPKHLITATGQRVTLRCSPRSGDLSVYWYQQSLDQGLQFLIQYYNGEERAKGNILERFSAQQFPDLHSELNLSSLELGDSALYFCASSVGGQALSYEQYFGPGTRLTVT.

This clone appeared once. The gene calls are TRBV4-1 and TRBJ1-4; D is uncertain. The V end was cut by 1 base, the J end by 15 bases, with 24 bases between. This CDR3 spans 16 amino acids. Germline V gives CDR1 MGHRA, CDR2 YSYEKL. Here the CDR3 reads CASSQVGRSLTPEMFF. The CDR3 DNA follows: TGCGCCAGCAGCCAAGTGGGTCGGTCCCTGACCCCGGAGATGTTTTTT.

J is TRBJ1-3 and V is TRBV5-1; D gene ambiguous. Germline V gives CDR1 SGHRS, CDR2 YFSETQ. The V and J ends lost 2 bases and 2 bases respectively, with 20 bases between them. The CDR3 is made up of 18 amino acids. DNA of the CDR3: TGCGCCAGCAGCTTATATCAGTCCTTTACGTCTCCTGGAAACACCATATATTTT. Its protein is CASSLYQSFTSPGNTIYF.

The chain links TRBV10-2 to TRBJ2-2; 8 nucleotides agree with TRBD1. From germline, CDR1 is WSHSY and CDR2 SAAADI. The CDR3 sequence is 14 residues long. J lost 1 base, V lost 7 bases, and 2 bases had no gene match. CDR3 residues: CASIGQGNTGELFF. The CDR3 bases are TGCGCCAGCATCGGACAGGGGAACACCGGGGAGCTGTTTTTT.

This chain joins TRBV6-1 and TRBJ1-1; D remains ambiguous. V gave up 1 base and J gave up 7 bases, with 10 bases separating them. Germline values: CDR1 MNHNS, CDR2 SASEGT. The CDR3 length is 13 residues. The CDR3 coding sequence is TGTGCCAGCAGTGAAGGGAGCCGGGGTGAAGCTTTCTTT. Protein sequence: CASSEGSRGEAFF.

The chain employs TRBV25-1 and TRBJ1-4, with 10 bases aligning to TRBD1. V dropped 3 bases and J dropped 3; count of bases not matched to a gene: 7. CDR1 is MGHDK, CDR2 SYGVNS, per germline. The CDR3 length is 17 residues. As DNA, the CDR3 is TGTGCCAGCAGTGACGCCGGGACAGGGGTTCCTAATGAAAAACTGTTTTTT. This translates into CASSDAGTGVPNEKLFF.

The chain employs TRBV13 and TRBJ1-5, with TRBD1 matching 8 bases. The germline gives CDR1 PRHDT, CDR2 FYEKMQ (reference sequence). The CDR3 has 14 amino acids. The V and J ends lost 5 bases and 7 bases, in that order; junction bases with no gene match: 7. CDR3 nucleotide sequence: TGTGCCAGCAGCCTGGGACAGGTGGACCAGCCCCAGCATTTT. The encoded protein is CASSLGQVDQPQHF. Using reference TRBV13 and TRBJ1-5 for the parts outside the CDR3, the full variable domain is AAGVIQSPRHLIKEKRETATLKCYPIPRHDTVYWYQQGPGQDPQFLISFYEKMQSDKGSIPDRFSAQQFSDYHSELNMSSLELGDSALYFCASSLGQVDQPQHFGDGTRLSIL.

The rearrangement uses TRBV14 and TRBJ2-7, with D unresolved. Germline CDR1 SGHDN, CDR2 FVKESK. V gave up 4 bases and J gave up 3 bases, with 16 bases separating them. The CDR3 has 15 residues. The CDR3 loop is CASSRTMTGRYEQYF. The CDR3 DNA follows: TGTGCCAGCAGCCGAACAATGACTGGCCGCTACGAGCAGTACTTC.

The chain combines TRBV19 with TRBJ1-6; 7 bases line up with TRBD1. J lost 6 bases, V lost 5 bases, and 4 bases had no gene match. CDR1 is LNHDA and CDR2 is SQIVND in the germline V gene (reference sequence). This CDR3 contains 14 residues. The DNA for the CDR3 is TGTGCCAGTAGTTCGGGACAGAGTAATTCACCCCTCCACTTT. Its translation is CASSSGQSNSPLHF.

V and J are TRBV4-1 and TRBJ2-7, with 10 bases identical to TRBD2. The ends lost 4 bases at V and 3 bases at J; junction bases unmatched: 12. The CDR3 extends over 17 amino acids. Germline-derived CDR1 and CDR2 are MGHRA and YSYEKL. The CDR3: CASSPQPTSGTNYEQYF. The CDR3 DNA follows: TGCGCCAGCAGCCCACAGCCAACTAGCGGGACGAACTACGAGCAGTACTTC.

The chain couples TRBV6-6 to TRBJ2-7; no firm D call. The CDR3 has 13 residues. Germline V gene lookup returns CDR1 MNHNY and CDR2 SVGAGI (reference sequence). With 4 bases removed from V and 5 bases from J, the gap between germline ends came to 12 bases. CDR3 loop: CASSSPSSDEQYF. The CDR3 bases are TGTGCCAGCAGTTCCCCCAGCAGCGACGAGCAGTACTTC.

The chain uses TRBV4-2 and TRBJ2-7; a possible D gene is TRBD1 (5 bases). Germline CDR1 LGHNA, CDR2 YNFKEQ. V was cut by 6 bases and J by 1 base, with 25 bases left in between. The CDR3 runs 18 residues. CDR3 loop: CASSKGSLEPRPSYEQYF. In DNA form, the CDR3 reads TGTGCCAGCAGTAAGGGGTCTCTCGAACCCCGGCCATCCTACGAGCAGTACTTC.